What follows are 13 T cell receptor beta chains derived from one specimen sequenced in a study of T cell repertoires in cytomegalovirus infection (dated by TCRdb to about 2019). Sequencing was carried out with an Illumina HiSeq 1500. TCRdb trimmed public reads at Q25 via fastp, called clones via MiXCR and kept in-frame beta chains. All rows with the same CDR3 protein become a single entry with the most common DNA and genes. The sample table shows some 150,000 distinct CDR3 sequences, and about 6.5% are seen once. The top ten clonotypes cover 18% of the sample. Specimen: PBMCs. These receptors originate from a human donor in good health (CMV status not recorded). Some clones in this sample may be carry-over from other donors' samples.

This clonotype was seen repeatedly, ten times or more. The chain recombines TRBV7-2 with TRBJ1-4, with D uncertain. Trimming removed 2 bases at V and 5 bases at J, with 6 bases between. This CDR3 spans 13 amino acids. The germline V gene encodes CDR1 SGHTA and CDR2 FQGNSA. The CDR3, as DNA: TGTGCCAGCAGCTTAAGCACGAATGAAAAACTGTTTTTT. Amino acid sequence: CASSLSTNEKLFF.

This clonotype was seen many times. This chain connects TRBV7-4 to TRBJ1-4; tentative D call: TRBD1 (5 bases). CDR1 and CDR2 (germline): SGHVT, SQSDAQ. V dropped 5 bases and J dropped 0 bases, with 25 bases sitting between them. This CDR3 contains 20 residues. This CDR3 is CASSPPLDPDKIATNEKLFF. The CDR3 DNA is TGTGCCAGCAGCCCCCCCCTTGACCCGGACAAGATTGCAACTAATGAAAAACTGTTTTTT.

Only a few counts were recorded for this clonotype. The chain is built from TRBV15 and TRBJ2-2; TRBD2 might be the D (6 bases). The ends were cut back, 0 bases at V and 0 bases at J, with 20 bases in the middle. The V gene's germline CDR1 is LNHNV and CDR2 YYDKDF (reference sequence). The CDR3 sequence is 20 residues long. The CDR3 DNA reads TGTGCCACCAGCAGAGATTTGAAGCGGGTTAACGCCCCGAACACCGGGGAGCTGTTTTTT. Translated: CATSRDLKRVNAPNTGELFF.

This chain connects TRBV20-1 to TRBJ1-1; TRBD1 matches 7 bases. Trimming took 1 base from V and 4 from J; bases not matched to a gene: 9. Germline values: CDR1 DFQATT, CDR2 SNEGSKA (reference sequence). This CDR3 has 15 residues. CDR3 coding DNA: TGCAGTGCTAGAGCGAGGGGGCGCGTGAGCACTGAAGCTTTCTTT. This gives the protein CSARARGRVSTEAFF.

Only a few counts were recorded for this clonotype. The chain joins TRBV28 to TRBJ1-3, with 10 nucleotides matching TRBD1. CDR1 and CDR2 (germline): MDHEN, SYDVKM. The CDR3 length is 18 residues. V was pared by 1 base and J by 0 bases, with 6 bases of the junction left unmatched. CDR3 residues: CASSLSGQGQFSGNTIYF. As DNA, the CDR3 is TGTGCCAGCAGTTTATCGGGACAGGGGCAATTCTCTGGAAACACCATATATTTT.

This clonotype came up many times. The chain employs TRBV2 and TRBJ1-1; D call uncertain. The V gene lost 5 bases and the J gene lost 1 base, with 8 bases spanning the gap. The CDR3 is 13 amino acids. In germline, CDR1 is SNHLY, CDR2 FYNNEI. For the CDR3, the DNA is TGTGCCAGCAGTATTACGGGGAACACTGAAGCTTTCTTT. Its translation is CASSITGNTEAFF.

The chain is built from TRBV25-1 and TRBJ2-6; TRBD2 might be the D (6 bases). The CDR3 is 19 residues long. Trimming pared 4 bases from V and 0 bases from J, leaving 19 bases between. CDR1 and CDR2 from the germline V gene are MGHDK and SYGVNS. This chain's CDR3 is CASSAPGLRHPSGANVLTF. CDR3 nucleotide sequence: TGTGCCAGCAGTGCACCGGGACTGAGACATCCCTCTGGGGCCAACGTCCTGACTTTC.

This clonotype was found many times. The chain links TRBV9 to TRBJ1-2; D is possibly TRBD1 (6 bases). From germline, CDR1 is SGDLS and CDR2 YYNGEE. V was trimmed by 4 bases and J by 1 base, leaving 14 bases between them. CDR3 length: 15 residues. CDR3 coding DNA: TGTGCCAGCAGCCCCCGACTGGACAGTAACTATGGCTACACCTTC. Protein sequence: CASSPRLDSNYGYTF. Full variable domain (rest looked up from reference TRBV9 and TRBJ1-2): DSGVTQTPKHLITATGQRVTLRCSPRSGDLSVYWYQQSLDQGLQFLIQYYNGEERAKGNILERFSAQQFPDLHSELNLSSLELGDSALYFCASSPRLDSNYGYTFGSGTRLTVV.

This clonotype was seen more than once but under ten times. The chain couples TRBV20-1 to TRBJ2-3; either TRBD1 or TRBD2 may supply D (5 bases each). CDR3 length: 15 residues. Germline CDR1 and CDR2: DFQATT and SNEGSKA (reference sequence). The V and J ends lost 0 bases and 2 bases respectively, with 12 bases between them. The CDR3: CSARESRESTDTQYF. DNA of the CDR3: TGCAGTGCTAGAGAAAGCAGGGAGTCCACAGATACGCAGTATTTT.

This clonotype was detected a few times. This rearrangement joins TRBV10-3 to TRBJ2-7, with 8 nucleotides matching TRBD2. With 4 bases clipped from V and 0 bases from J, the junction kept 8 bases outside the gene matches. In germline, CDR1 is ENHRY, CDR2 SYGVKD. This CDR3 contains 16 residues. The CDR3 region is CAISATGGRSSYEQYF. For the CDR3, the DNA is TGTGCCATCAGTGCGACGGGCGGGAGGAGCTCCTACGAGCAGTACTTC.

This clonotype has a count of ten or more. The CDR3 DNA sequence: TGTGCCAGCAGCTTTATCGGCAGACCGGAGGGCGAGCAGTACTTC. This gives the protein CASSFIGRPEGEQYF. The gene calls are TRBV5-8 and TRBJ2-7; TRBD2 is a possible D gene (6 bases). The ends were cut back, 2 bases at V and 6 bases at J, with 18 bases in the middle. Per germline, CDR1 SGHTS and CDR2 YDEGEE. The CDR3 loop spans 15 amino acids.

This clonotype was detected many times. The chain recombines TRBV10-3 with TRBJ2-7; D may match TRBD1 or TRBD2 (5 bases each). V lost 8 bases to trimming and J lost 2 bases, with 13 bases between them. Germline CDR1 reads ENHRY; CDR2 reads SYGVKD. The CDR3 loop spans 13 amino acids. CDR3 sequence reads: CAISPGPAYEQYF. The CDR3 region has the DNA TGTGCCATCTCCCCGGGACCAGCCTACGAGCAGTACTTC.

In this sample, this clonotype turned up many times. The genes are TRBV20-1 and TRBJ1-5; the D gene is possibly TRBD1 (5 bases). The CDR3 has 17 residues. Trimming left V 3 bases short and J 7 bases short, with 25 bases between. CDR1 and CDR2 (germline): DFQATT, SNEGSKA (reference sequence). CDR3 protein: CSARARDSRLPPQPQHF. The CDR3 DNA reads TGCAGTGCTAGGGCTCGGGACTCCCGTCTTCCCCCACAGCCCCAGCATTTT.